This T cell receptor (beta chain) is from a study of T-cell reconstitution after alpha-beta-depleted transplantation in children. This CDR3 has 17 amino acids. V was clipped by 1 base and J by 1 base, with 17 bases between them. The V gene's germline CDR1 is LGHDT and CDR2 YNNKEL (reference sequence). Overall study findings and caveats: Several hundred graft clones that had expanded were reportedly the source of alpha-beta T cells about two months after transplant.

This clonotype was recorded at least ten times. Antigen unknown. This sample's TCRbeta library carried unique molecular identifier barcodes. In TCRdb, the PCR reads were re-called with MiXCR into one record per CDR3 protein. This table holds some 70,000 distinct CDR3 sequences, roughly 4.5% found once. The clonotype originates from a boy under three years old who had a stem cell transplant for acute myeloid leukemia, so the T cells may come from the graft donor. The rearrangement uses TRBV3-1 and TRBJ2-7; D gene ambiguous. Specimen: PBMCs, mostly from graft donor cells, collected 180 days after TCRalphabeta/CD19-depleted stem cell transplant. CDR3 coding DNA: TGTGCCAGCAGCCAAGGATACCGGGCAGAACTTTCCTACGAGCAGTACTTC. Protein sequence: CASSQGYRAELSYEQYF.